The 10 T cell receptor beta chains listed next were all sequenced from one sample in a study of T cells in Graves' hyperthyroidism and ophthalmopathy. TCR beta CDR3 region amplification was performed from RNA transcripts. Initially, a first-round RT-PCR of the TCR CDR3 employed the HTBI primer set. TCRdb reanalysed the multiplex PCR reads using MiXCR and keeps one entry per CDR3 protein. The sample gives about 680,000 distinct CDR3 sequences, 35% of which show up once; around a third is in the top ten. The sequenced sample was blood. The receptors originated from a woman between 40 and 50 years old with Graves' hyperthyroidism.

This chain links TRBV5-1 with TRBJ2-5; D might be TRBD2 (6 bases). The CDR3 consists of 15 residues. Germline loops: CDR1 SGHRS, CDR2 YFSETQ. V was pared by 0 bases and J by 2 bases, with 11 bases between. CDR3 sequence reads: CASSLVKGLQETQYF. The CDR3 nucleotides are TGCGCCAGCAGCTTGGTTAAGGGACTTCAAGAGACCCAGTACTTC.

Concerning this clonotype: Given a much more abundant clone one base away, this may be a read error. In this CDR3 the conserved last residue, phenylalanine or tryptophan, is missing, so a read error is likely. CDR3 sequence (DNA): TGTGCCAGCAGTAAGACAGAGAGCAATCAGCCCCAGCATTCT. This gives the protein CASSKTESNQPQHS. This chain joins TRBV12-3 or TRBV12-4 and TRBJ1-5, with D possibly being TRBD1 (5 bases). Trimming took off 5 bases at V and 1 base at J, with 9 bases between the two ends. The CDR3 covers 14 residues.

This chain connects TRBV20-1 to TRBJ1-5; the match to TRBD1 covers 10 bases. Germline values: CDR1 DFQATT, CDR2 SNEGSKA (reference sequence). The length of the CDR3 is 13 residues. CDR3 in amino acids: CSTAGTGDQPQHF. As DNA, the CDR3 is TGCAGCACGGCCGGGACAGGGGATCAGCCCCAGCATTTT.

V usage is TRBV24-1 and J usage is TRBJ2-1; a weak D match, TRBD1 (6 bases). The CDR3 sequence is 14 residues long. V dropped 4 bases and J dropped 4 bases, with 10 bases sitting between them. From germline, CDR1 is KGHDR and CDR2 SFDVKD. CDR3 coding DNA: TGTGCCACCAGTGACCTTACAGGGTACAATGAGCAGTTCTTC. It translates to CATSDLTGYNEQFF.

This clonotype appeared many times. The V call is TRBV5-5, the J call TRBJ2-6; 7 bases match TRBD1. This CDR3 spans 15 amino acids. With 3 bases clipped from V and 2 bases from J, the junction kept 2 bases outside the gene matches. Germline values: CDR1 SGHKS, CDR2 YYEKEE (reference sequence). The chain's CDR3 is CASSWGQPGANVLTF. CDR3 in DNA: TGTGCCAGCAGCTGGGGACAGCCTGGGGCCAACGTCCTGACTTTC.

This clonotype was observed at least ten times. V gene TRBV5-1 combines with J gene TRBJ1-5, with 7 bases lining up with TRBD1. Trimming at V came to 0 bases and at J to 6 bases, leaving 3 bases not matched to a gene. This CDR3 has 14 residues. Germline CDR1 reads SGHRS; CDR2 reads YFSETQ. CDR3 loop: CASSLEGGPQPQHF. Here the CDR3 DNA reads TGCGCCAGCAGCTTGGAAGGGGGCCCTCAGCCCCAGCATTTT.

V usage is TRBV12-3 or TRBV12-4 and J usage is TRBJ2-2, with TRBD1 identical over 7 bases. This CDR3 comprises 13 residues. Trimming at V came to 5 bases and at J to 8 bases, leaving 5 bases not matched to a gene. CDR3 in DNA: TGTGCCAGCAGTCCTTGGGGACAGGGGGAGCTGTTTTTT. Translation: CASSPWGQGELFF.

The rearrangement joins TRBV4-3 to TRBJ2-6, with 7 positions matching TRBD1. This CDR3 contains 19 residues. V was clipped by 0 bases and J by 0 bases; unmatched bases: 8. CDR1 is LGHNA and CDR2 is YSLEER in the germline V gene. CDR3 in amino acids: CASSQERDSALSGANVLTF. CDR3 DNA sequence: TGCGCCAGCAGCCAAGAGAGGGACAGCGCCCTCTCTGGGGCCAACGTCCTGACTTTC.

Of note for this clonotype: A much more abundant neighbour one base away suggests this may be a read error. This rearrangement joins TRBV7-9 to TRBJ1-2; TRBD1 is a possible D gene (6 bases). The CDR3 loop spans 14 amino acids. The V gene lost 5 bases and the J gene lost 6 bases, with 16 bases spanning the gap. CDR1 and CDR2 from the germline V gene are SEHNR and FQNEAQ (reference sequence). The CDR3 DNA follows: TGTGCCAGCAGCCTAATACAGGGACGGGATGGCTACACCTTC. It is translated as CASSLIQGRDGYTF.

V gene TRBV7-9 combines with J gene TRBJ1-4, with D tentatively TRBD1 (6 bases). The germline gives CDR1 SEHNR, CDR2 FQNEAQ (reference sequence). V lost 8 bases to trimming and J lost 2 bases, with 18 bases between them. There are 16 residues in the CDR3. DNA for the CDR3: TGTGCCAGCTCCTCCCGCCGAGGGGGGACTAATGAAAAACTGTTTTTT. Translation: CASSSRRGGTNEKLFF. Full variable domain (rest looked up from reference TRBV7-9 and TRBJ1-4): DTGVSQNPRHKITKRGQNVTFRCDPISEHNRLYWYRQTLGQGPEFLTYFQNEAQLEKSRLLSDRFSAERPKGSFSTLEIQRTEQGDSAMYLCASSSRRGGTNEKLFFGSGTQLSVL.